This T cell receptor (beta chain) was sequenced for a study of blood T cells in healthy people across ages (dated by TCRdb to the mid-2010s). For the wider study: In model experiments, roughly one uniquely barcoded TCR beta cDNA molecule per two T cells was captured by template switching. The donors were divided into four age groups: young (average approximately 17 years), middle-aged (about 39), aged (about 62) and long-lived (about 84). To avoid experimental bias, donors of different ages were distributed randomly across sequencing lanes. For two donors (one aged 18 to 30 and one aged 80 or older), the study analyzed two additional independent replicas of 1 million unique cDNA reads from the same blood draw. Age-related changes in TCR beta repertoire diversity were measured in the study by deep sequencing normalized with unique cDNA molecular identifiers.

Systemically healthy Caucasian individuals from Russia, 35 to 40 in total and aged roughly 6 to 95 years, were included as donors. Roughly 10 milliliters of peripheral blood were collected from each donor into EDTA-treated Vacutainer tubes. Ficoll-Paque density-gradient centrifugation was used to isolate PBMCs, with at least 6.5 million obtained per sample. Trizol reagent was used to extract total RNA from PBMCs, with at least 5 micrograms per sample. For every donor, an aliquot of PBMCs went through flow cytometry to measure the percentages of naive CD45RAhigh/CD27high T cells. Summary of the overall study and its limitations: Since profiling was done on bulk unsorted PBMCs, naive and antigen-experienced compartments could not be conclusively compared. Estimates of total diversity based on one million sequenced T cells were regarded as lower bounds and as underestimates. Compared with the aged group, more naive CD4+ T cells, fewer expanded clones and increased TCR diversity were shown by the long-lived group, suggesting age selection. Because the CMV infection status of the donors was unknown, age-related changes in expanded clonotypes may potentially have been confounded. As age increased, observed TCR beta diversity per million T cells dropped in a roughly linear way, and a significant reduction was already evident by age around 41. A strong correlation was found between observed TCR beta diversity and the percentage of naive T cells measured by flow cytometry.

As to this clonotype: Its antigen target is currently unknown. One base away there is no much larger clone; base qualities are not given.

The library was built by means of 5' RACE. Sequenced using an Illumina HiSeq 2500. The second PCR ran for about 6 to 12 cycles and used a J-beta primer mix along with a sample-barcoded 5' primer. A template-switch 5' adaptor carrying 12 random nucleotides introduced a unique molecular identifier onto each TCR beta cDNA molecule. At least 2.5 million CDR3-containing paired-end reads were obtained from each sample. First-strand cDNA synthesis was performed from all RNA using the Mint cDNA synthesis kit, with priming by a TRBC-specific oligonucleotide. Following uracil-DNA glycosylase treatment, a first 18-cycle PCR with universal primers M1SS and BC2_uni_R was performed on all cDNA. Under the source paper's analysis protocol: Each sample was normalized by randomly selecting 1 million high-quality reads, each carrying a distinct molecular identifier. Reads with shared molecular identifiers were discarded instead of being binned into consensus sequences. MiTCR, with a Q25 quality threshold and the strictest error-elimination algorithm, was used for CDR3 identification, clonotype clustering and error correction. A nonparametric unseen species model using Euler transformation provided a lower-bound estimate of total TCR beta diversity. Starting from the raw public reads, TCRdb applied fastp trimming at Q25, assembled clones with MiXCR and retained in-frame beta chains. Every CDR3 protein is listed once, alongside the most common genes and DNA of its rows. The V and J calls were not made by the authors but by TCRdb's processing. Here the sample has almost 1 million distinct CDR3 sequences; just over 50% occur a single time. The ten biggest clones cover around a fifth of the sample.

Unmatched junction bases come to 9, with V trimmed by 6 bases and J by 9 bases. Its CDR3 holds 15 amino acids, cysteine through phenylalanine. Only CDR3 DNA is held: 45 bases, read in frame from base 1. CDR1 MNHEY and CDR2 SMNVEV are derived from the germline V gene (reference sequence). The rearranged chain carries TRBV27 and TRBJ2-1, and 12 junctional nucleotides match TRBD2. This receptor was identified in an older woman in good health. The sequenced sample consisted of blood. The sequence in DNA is TGTGCCAGCAGACCCCGACTAGCGGGAGTTCTTGAGCAGTTCTTC. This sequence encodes CASRPRLAGVLEQFF.